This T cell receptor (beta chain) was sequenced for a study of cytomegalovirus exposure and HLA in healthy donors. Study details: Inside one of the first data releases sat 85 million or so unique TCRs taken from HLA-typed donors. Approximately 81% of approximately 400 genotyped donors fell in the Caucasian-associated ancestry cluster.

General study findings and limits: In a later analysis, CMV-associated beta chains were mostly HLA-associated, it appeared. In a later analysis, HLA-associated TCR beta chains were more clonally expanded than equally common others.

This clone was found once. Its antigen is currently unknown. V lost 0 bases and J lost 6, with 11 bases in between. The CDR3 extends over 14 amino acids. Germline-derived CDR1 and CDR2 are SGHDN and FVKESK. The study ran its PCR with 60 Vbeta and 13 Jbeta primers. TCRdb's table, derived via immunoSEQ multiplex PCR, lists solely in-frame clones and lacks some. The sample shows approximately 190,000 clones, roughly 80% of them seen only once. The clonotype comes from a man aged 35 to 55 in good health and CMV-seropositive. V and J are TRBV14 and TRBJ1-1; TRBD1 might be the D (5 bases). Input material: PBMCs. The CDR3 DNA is TGTGCCAGCAGCCAAGATGGAGGGGCGGCTGAAGCTTTCTTT. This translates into CASSQDGGAAEAFF.